This T cell receptor (beta chain) emerged from a study of tumor-infiltrating lymphocytes in primary liver carcinoma (dated by TCRdb to about 2017). Some background on the complete study: Between November 2015 and March 2016, a handful of patients in China with histopathologically diagnosed primary liver carcinoma had surgical resection. Of the five patients (three men and two women, aged 30 to 69 years), four had hepatocellular carcinoma and one had combined HCC and intrahepatic cholangiocarcinoma. Tumors of the five patients were stage T1-T3 N0M0 with maximum diameters of 4.2 to 10 cm. Samples yielded roughly 3.65 to 7.13 million productive TCRbeta reads; read depth did not differ significantly between tissue types. The study combined TCRbeta repertoire sequencing, expression microarrays and whole-exome sequencing across five regions of each liver tumor, with adjacent normal tissue and blood. A total of roughly 35 specimens from 5 patients underwent TCRbeta repertoire sequencing, comprising 25 tumor regions, 5 adjacent noncancerous liver tissues and 5 peripheral blood samples. High reproducibility was observed for the technical replicate repertoires, with mean shared-clone rates around 0.89 and correlation coefficients above 0.95. Points the paper makes about the study in general: A significantly larger repertoire fraction was made up by the top 250 clones in tumors than in blood (p = 0.039). With just a few patients in the study, the authors point out that the findings should be validated in a larger study. Only the TCR beta chain was sequenced, so true repertoire diversity is likely underestimated because unpaired alpha chains were not captured. Repertoire overlap was found to be higher between tumor regions (mean about 35%) than between tumor-adjacent (approximately 17%) or tumor-blood (around 14%) pairs, consistent with antigen-driven expansion. Since the samples were bulk and unsorted, there was no way to compare CD4+ and CD8+ T cell repertoires.

This clonotype was seen more than once but under ten times. Its antigen remains undetermined. No base qualities exist here, and no much larger clone lies one base off it. TRIzol reagent was used to extract blood RNA from unsorted whole blood, while the DNeasy Blood & Tissue kit provided the germline DNA. Chronic HBV infection was present in the patients, and the patients were treatment-naive at sampling. Before surgery, around 4.2 milliliters of peripheral blood were collected into K2EDTA tubes. TCRbeta-specific cDNA was reverse-transcribed from 500 ng total RNA using a constant-region primer and ProtoScript II reverse transcriptase. Construction of the TCRbeta libraries relied on three nested rounds of multiplex PCR, following a slightly modified ARM-PCR procedure. Multiplex TRBV1-TRBV30 forward primers and a Cbeta reverse primer were used in the first two PCR rounds, each of which was run for around 10 cycles. A final 25-cycle PCR with Deep VentR polymerase added sample barcodes and Illumina adapters. Amplicons of 200-500 bp were gel-purified with a QIAquick gel extraction kit before sequencing. TCRbeta amplicons were sequenced on an Illumina HiSeq 2500 with 250-bp paired-end reads. Per the authors' processing: Trimmomatic v0.33 was used to quality-trim the reads, and FLASH v1.2.11 was used to merge paired reads so that full CDR3 sequences could be recovered. V, D and J germline segments were assigned to the rearranged TCRbeta sequences using MiGEC v1.2.1b. Clonotype statistics, along with Shannon-Wiener diversity indices, were calculated using VDJtools v1.0.0. To reduce sampling bias, subsequent analyses other than the diversity analysis used only the 250 most abundant clonotypes in each sample. TCRdb took the public reads, trimmed them with fastp at Q25, ran MiXCR for clone calling and kept in-frame beta chains. Identical CDR3 proteins give one entry, which carries the most common genes and DNA. The V and J calls, along with clone size, are taken from TCRdb and not from the paper's own processing. In this sample the table shows about 180,000 distinct CDR3 sequences, over 45% of which occur a single time. The ten largest clones represent approximately 70% of the sample.

As encoded in the germline V gene, CDR1 is SQVTM while CDR2 is ANQGSEA. Relative to germline, V is missing 3 bases and J is missing 4 bases, with 7 bases of the junction outside any gene match. The CDR3 holds 15 amino acids from the cysteine to the phenylalanine. Of the read, only the CDR3 DNA is kept; its 45 bases are in frame from base 1. The chain uses TRBV29-1 and TRBJ2-3, with 10 bases aligning to TRBD1. The sample taken for sequencing was peripheral blood. The sequence was obtained from a man aged 40-49 years with primary liver carcinoma and hepatitis B virus infection. The CDR3 protein sequence reads: CSVDSSGTGADTQYF. The DNA sequence is as follows: TGCAGCGTTGACTCTTCCGGGACAGGGGCAGATACGCAGTATTTT.